These 27 T cell receptor beta chains came from one sample sequenced in a study of early T cells in non-severe SARS-CoV-2 infection. TCRdb re-derived calls from the 5' RACE reads in MiXCR, one entry per CDR3 protein. The profile shows around 37,000 distinct CDR3 sequences, roughly 9.7% of them singletons. The sequenced sample consisted of whole blood. The source is an adult who was a healthcare worker with PCR-confirmed SARS-CoV-2 infection or an uninfected control (not recorded which).

As concerns this clonotype: Given a much more abundant clone one base away, this may be a read error. The chain uses TRBV28 and TRBJ1-1; D is perhaps TRBD1 (5 bases). The CDR3 is 14 amino acids. The V end lost 3 bases, the J end lost 3 bases, and 11 bases lay between the germline ends. Germline CDR1 and CDR2: MDHEN and SYDVKM. CDR3 sequence: CASSLGGVYTEAFF. The DNA of the CDR3 is TGTGCCAGCAGTTTGGGAGGGGTGTACACTGAAGCTTTCTTT.

This clonotype was seen at least ten times. The chain employs TRBV7-9 and TRBJ2-7; 9 nucleotides align to TRBD1. V was pared by 5 bases and J by 7 bases, with 9 bases of the junction left unmatched. Germline V lookup: CDR1 SEHNR, CDR2 FQNEAQ (reference sequence). There are 14 residues in the CDR3. The CDR3, as DNA: TGTGCCAGCAGCCGACCGGGACAGGGAGGTGAGCAGTACTTC. This translates into CASSRPGQGGEQYF.

This clonotype was counted at least ten times. CDR3 protein: CASRDSSGNTIYF. The CDR3 DNA is TGTGCCAGCAGGGACAGCTCTGGAAACACCATATATTTT. The chain joins TRBV6-6 to TRBJ1-3, with D possibly matching TRBD1 (6 bases). The V gene's germline CDR1 is MNHNY and CDR2 SVGAGI (reference sequence). The CDR3 has 13 residues. V was clipped by 6 bases and J by 0 bases, with 6 bases between them.

Many counts were recorded for this clonotype. The chain recombines TRBV29-1 with TRBJ1-1, with 9 bases fitting TRBD1. Germline V lookup: CDR1 SQVTM, CDR2 ANQGSEA. This CDR3 spans 13 amino acids. The ends lost 4 bases at V and 5 bases at J; junction bases unmatched: 5. The CDR3 sequence is CSVGTGDVTEAFF. The CDR3 DNA is TGCAGCGTTGGGACAGGGGACGTGACTGAAGCTTTCTTT.

Of note for this clonotype: The junction shows a germline mismatch at one end, possibly a read error. This chain uses TRBV7-2 with TRBJ2-7; no definite D call. The CDR3 spans 14 residues. Germline CDR1 and CDR2: SGHTA and FQGNSA. CDR3 in amino acids: CASSSRGNAYEQCF. CDR3 DNA: TGTGCCAGCAGTTCCCGAGGAAACGCCTACGAGCAGTGCTTC.

The J gene is TRBJ1-6, the V gene TRBV20-1; tentative D call: TRBD1 (5 bases). Trimming removed 4 bases from V and 8 bases from J, with 12 bases in between. Germline assignment: CDR1 DFQATT and CDR2 SNEGSKA (reference sequence). The CDR3 runs 13 residues. The CDR3 nucleotides read TGCAGTGCTAATAGAGGGGCTGATTCACCCCTCCACTTT. Protein: CSANRGADSPLHF.

This clonotype was counted ten times or more. As DNA, the CDR3 is TGCAGTGCGCGCCCCGAGGACAGAGAGGGTTCACCCCTCCACTTT. This codes for CSARPEDREGSPLHF. The V call is TRBV20-1, the J call TRBJ1-6, with D possibly TRBD1 on 6 matching bases. The ends were cut back, 6 bases at V and 9 bases at J, with 21 bases in the middle. Germline CDR1 and CDR2: DFQATT and SNEGSKA (reference sequence). The CDR3 sequence is 15 residues long.

This clonotype showed up many times. The chain uses TRBV5-4 and TRBJ2-1; D might be TRBD2 (5 bases). Trimming took off 0 bases at V and 0 bases at J, with 10 bases between the two ends. From germline, CDR1 is SGHNT and CDR2 YYREEE (reference sequence). CDR3 length equals 16 residues. The CDR3 DNA sequence: TGTGCCAGCAGCTTGGGAGGGAGCCCCTCCTACAATGAGCAGTTCTTC. It specifies CASSLGGSPSYNEQFF.

In its sample, this clonotype was seen a few times. CDR3 in amino acids: CASSQRSGLPNTGELFF. CDR3 bases: TGCGCCAGCAGCCAAAGGTCTGGGTTACCGAACACCGGGGAGCTGTTTTTT. This sequence joins TRBV4-3 and TRBJ2-2, with unresolved D. Germline V CDR1 and CDR2: LGHNA, YSLEER. V lost 2 bases and J lost 0, with 13 bases in between. The length of the CDR3 is 17 residues.

This clonotype was seen a handful of times. The chain has TRBV5-1 and TRBJ2-3, with 7 bases matching TRBD2. The germline V gene encodes CDR1 SGHRS and CDR2 YFSETQ. Unmatched junction bases numbered 10, after V lost 0 bases and J lost 0 bases. CDR3 size: 18 residues. In nucleotides, the CDR3 is TGCGCCAGCAGCTTGGTGTCTAGCGGAGTCGCTAGCACAGATACGCAGTATTTT. Its protein product is CASSLVSSGVASTDTQYF. The full variable domain, its missing parts supplied by reference TRBV5-1 and TRBJ2-3, is KAGVTQTPRYLIKTRGQQVTLSCSPISGHRSVSWYQQTPGQGLQFLFEYFSETQRNKGNFPGRFSGRQFSNSRSEMNVSTLELGDSALYLCASSLVSSGVASTDTQYFGPGTRLTVL.

In its sample, this clonotype was seen many times. The V and J genes are TRBV11-2 and TRBJ1-1, with no clear D. Germline V lookup: CDR1 SGHAT, CDR2 FQNNGV. Trimming removed 0 bases at V and 3 bases at J, with 5 bases between. CDR3 length: 13 amino acids. CDR3 bases: TGTGCCAGCAGCTTAGATTCCGACACTGAAGCTTTCTTT. Residues: CASSLDSDTEAFF.

Many counts were recorded for this clonotype. V usage is TRBV7-3 and J usage is TRBJ1-1; possibly TRBD1 for D (5 bases). V was clipped by 5 bases and J by 0 bases, with 28 bases between them. The length of the CDR3 is 20 residues. In germline, CDR1 is SGHTA, CDR2 FQGTGA. This CDR3 reads CASSRIGPGGRALLNTEAFF. DNA for the CDR3: TGTGCCAGCAGCCGTATCGGACCTGGAGGCAGGGCACTCTTGAACACTGAAGCTTTCTTT.

This clonotype was seen ten or more times. This chain connects TRBV29-1 to TRBJ2-5; D call uncertain. Germline V gene data show CDR1 as SQVTM and CDR2 as ANQGSEA. The CDR3 covers 11 residues. Between the trimmed V and J ends, which lost 4 bases and 5 bases, there was a span of 8 bases. This CDR3 reads CSVVAAETQYF. In DNA, the CDR3 is TGCAGCGTTGTGGCAGCTGAGACCCAGTACTTC.

This clonotype turned up a few times. The chain joins TRBV29-1 to TRBJ2-3; 8 nucleotides match TRBD1. Germline V lookup: CDR1 SQVTM, CDR2 ANQGSEA. The CDR3 runs 12 residues. V trimming: 7 bases; J trimming: 1 base; junction bases outside the gene matches: 1. The CDR3 loop is CSAGQGTDTQYF. The CDR3 DNA follows: TGCAGCGCGGGACAGGGCACAGATACGCAGTATTTT.

This clonotype has a handful of counts. The chain is built from TRBV28 and TRBJ2-3; D remains unclear. The germline V gene has CDR1 MDHEN and CDR2 SYDVKM. The CDR3 runs to 13 residues. V was clipped by 6 bases and J by 2 bases, with 9 bases between them. Here the CDR3 DNA reads TGTGCCAGCAGGCCGCAGTCCACAGATACGCAGTATTTT. It yields the protein CASRPQSTDTQYF.

This clonotype appeared many times. V gene TRBV5-1 combines with J gene TRBJ1-1, with D perhaps TRBD1 (5 bases). The ends were cut back, 4 bases at V and 1 base at J, with 11 bases in the middle. The CDR3 is 14 amino acids. Germline V gene sequence: CDR1 SGHRS, CDR2 YFSETQ. The DNA of the CDR3 is TGCGCCAGCAGCCTAGACAGCCAGAACACTGAAGCTTTCTTT. Its translation is CASSLDSQNTEAFF.

A few counts support this clonotype. The genes are TRBV29-1 and TRBJ2-7, with 7 bases identical to TRBD1. The CDR3 is 12 amino acids. Germline trimming cut 6 bases from V and 2 bases from J; bases unmatched to any gene: 4. Germline V lookup: CDR1 SQVTM, CDR2 ANQGSEA. The CDR3 DNA is TGCAGCGTCGGGACAGATCCCTACGAGCAGTACTTC. Translating it yields CSVGTDPYEQYF.

The table lists this clonotype with many counts. The chain links TRBV20-1 to TRBJ2-7; maybe TRBD2 (5 bases). This CDR3 region has 12 residues. Germline V gives CDR1 DFQATT, CDR2 SNEGSKA (reference sequence). CDR3 bases: TGCAGCGTTCCGGGGTCCACCTACGAGCAGTACTTC. It translates to CSVPGSTYEQYF.

The rearrangement uses TRBV29-1 and TRBJ1-5, with TRBD1 matching over 11 bases. The germline gives CDR1 SQVTM, CDR2 ANQGSEA. The length of the CDR3 is 14 residues. The V segment lost 5 bases and the J segment 5 bases; nucleotides outside the gene matches: 5. The CDR3 reads CSVSGTGGDQPQHF. CDR3 DNA: TGCAGCGTTTCCGGGACAGGGGGAGATCAGCCCCAGCATTTT. Based on the CDR3 plus reference TRBV29-1 and TRBJ1-5, the full variable domain is SAVISQKPSRDICQRGTSLTIQCQVDSQVTMMFWYRQQPGQSLTLIATANQGSEATYESGFVIDKFPISRPNLTFSTLTVSNMSPEDSSIYLCSVSGTGGDQPQHFGDGTRLSIL.

In the case of this clonotype: A read error may explain this, as a much larger clone is one base away. The gene calls are TRBV5-1 and TRBJ2-3, with TRBD2 identical over 7 bases. Germline V gene lookup returns CDR1 SGHRS and CDR2 YFSETQ. CDR3 length equals 17 residues. Unmatched junction bases numbered 9, after V lost 0 bases and J lost 2 bases. The CDR3, as DNA: TGCGCCAGCAGCTTGGGTCTAGCGCGGGGGATCACAGATACGCAGTATTTT. Amino acids: CASSLGLARGITDTQYF.

This clonotype was recorded at least ten times. The chain has TRBV29-1 and TRBJ2-3; TRBD1 matches 8 bases. Germline CDR1 SQVTM, CDR2 ANQGSEA. The CDR3 is made up of 13 amino acids. V shed 7 bases, J shed 2 bases, and the junction held 5 bases outside the gene matches. In nucleotides, the CDR3 is TGCAGCGCCGGGACAGGTTCCACAGATACGCAGTATTTT. Translating gives CSAGTGSTDTQYF.

The rearrangement joins TRBV19 to TRBJ1-5; D possibly corresponds to TRBD1 (5 bases). In germline, CDR1 is LNHDA, CDR2 SQIVND (reference sequence). This CDR3 spans 14 amino acids. The ends were cut back, 9 bases at V and 2 bases at J, with 14 bases in the middle. The CDR3 sequence: CASGGVSGNQPQHF. In nucleotides, the CDR3 is TGTGCCAGCGGGGGAGTCAGTGGCAATCAGCCCCAGCATTTT.

This clonotype was found many times. The chain is built from TRBV29-1 and TRBJ1-1; possibly TRBD1 for D (5 bases). Germline V gene sequence: CDR1 SQVTM, CDR2 ANQGSEA. V lost 6 bases, J lost 6 bases, and 17 bases lay in between. This CDR3 spans 13 amino acids. CDR3 in amino acids: CSVPMGVGAEAFF. Written as DNA, the CDR3 is TGCAGCGTCCCTATGGGCGTGGGGGCTGAAGCTTTCTTT. The whole variable domain, remainder taken from reference TRBV29-1 and TRBJ1-1, is SAVISQKPSRDICQRGTSLTIQCQVDSQVTMMFWYRQQPGQSLTLIATANQGSEATYESGFVIDKFPISRPNLTFSTLTVSNMSPEDSSIYLCSVPMGVGAEAFFGQGTRLTVV.

This clonotype has more than one count but fewer than ten. J is TRBJ2-2 and V is TRBV11-2, with 7 nucleotides matching TRBD2. From germline, CDR1 is SGHAT and CDR2 FQNNGV. The CDR3 extends over 15 amino acids. The V gene end was trimmed by 3 bases and the J gene end by 2 bases; junction bases not matched to a gene: 3. CDR3 coding DNA: TGTGCCAGCAGCTTTCGGGGGGTCAACACCGGGGAGCTGTTTTTT. This codes for CASSFRGVNTGELFF.

This sequence joins TRBV29-1 and TRBJ1-1; D remains unclear. Trimming removed 3 bases from V and 3 bases from J, with 11 bases in between. Germline V gene lookup returns CDR1 SQVTM and CDR2 ANQGSEA. This CDR3 has 13 residues. The CDR3 DNA reads TGCAGCGTTGACCGGACTAGGGACACTGAAGCTTTCTTT. It encodes CSVDRTRDTEAFF.

This clonotype was seen just once. The CDR3 does not end in the conserved phenylalanine or tryptophan, so this is likely a read error. V gene TRBV7-9 combines with J gene TRBJ1-2; D gene unclear. Per germline, CDR1 SEHNR and CDR2 FQNEAQ (reference sequence). Trimming took off 1 base at V and 4 bases at J, with 10 bases between the two ends. This CDR3 comprises 14 residues. The CDR3 region has the DNA TGTGCCAGCAGCTTAGATCCCCACAGCTATGGCTACACCTCC. Translation gives CASSLDPHSYGYTS.

This chain connects TRBV29-1 to TRBJ2-1; weak D call: TRBD1 (5 bases). The CDR3 is 13 amino acids. Trimming took off 5 bases at V and 4 bases at J, with 12 bases between the two ends. CDR1 and CDR2 from the germline V gene are SQVTM and ANQGSEA. The CDR3 spells CSVRGPGYNEQFF. The CDR3 bases are TGCAGCGTTCGAGGACCAGGGTACAATGAGCAGTTCTTC.